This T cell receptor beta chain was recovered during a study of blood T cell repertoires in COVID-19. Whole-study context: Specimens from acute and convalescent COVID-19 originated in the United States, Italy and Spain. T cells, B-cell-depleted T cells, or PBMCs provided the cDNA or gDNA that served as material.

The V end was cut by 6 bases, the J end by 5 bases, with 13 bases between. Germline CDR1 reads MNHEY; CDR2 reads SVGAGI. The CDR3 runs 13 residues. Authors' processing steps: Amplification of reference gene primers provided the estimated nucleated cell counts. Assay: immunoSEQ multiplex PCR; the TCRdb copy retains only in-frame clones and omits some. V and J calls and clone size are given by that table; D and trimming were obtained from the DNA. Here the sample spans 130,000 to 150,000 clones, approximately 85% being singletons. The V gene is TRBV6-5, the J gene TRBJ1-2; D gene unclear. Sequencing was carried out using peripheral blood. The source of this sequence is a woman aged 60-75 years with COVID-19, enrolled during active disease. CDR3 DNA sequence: TGTGCCAGCAGCCCCGGAGGGTATTATGGCTACACCTTC. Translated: CASSPGGYYGYTF.